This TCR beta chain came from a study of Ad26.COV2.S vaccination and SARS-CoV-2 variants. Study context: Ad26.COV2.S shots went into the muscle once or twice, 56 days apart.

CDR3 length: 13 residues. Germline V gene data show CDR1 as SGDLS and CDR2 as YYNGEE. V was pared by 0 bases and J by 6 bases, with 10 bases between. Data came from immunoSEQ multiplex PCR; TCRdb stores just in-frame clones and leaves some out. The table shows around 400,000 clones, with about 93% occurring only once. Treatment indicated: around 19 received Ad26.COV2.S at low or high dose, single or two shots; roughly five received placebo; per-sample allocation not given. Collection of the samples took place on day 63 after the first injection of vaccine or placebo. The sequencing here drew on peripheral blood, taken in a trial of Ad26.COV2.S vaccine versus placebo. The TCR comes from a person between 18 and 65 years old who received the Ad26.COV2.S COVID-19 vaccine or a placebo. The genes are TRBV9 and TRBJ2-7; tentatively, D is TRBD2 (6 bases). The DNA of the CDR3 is TGTGCCAGCAGCGTAGGACTAGTTCCCGAGCAGTACTTC. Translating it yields CASSVGLVPEQYF.